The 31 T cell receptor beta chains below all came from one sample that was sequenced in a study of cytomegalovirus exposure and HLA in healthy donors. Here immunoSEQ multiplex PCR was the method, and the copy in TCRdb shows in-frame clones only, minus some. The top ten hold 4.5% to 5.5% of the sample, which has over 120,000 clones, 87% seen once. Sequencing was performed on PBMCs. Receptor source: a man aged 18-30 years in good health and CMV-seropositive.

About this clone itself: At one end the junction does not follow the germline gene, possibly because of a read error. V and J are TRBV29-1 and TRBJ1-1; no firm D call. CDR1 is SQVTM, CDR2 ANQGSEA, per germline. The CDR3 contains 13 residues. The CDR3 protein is CSVQEGGSTEAFF. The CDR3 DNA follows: TGCAGCGTTCAAGAGGGAGGGAGCACTGAAGCTTTCTTT. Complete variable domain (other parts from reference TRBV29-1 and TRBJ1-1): SAVISQKPSRDICQRGTSLTIQCQVDSQVTMMFWYRQQPGQSLTLIATANQGSEATYESGFVIDKFPISRPNLTFSTLTVSNMSPEDSSIYLCSVQEGGSTEAFFGQGTRLTVV.

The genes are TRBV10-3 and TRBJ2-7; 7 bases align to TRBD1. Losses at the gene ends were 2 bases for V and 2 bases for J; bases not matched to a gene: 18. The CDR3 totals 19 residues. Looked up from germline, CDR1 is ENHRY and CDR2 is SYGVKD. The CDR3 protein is CAISEQSGGFLIGTYEQYF. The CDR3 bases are TGTGCCATCAGTGAGCAATCAGGGGGTTTTTTAATAGGTACCTACGAGCAGTACTTC.

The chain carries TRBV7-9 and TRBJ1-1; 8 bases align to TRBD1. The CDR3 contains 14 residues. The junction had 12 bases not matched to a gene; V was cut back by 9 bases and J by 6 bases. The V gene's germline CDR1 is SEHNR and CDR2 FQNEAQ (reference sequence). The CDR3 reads CASLKQGVSSEAFF. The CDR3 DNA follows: TGTGCCAGTCTTAAACAGGGGGTTAGTTCTGAAGCTTTCTTT. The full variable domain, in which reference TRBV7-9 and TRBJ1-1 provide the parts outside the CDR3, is DTGVSQNPRHKITKRGQNVTFRCDPISEHNRLYWYRQTLGQGPEFLTYFQNEAQLEKSRLLSDRFSAERPKGSFSTLEIQRTEQGDSAMYLCASLKQGVSSEAFFGQGTRLTVV.

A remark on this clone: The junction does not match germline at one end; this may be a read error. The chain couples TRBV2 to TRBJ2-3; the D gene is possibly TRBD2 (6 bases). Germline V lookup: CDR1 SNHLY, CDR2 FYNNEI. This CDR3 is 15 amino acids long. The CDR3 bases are TGTACCAGTAAAAAGCGGGCTGCTAGCACAGATACGCAGTATTTT. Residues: CTSKKRAASTDTQYF.

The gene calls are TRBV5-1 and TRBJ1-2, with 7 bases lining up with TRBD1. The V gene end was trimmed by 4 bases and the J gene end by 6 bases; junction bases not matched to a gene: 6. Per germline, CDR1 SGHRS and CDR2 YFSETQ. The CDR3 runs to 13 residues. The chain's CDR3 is CASSAGQSDGYTF. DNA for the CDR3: TGCGCCAGCAGCGCGGGACAGAGTGATGGCTACACCTTC.

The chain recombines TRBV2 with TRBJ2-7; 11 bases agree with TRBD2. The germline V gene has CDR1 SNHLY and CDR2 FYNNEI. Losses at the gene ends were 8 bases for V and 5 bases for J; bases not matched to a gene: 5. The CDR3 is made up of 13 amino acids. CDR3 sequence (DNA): TGTGCCAGCGGGGGACTAGCGGAAGACGAGCAGTACTTC. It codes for CASGGLAEDEQYF.

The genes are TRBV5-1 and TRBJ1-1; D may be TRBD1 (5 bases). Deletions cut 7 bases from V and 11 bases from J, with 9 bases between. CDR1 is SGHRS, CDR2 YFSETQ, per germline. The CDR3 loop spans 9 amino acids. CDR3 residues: CASWQGAFF. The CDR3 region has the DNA TGCGCCAGCTGGCAGGGTGCTTTCTTT. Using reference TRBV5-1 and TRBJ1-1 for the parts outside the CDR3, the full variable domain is KAGVTQTPRYLIKTRGQQVTLSCSPISGHRSVSWYQQTPGQGLQFLFEYFSETQRNKGNFPGRFSGRQFSNSRSEMNVSTLELGDSALYLCASWQGAFFGQGTRLTVV.

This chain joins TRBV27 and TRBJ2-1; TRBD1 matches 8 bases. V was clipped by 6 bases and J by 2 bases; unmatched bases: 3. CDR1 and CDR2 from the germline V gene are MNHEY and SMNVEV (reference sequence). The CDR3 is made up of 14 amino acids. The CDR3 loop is CASSLQGAYNEQFF. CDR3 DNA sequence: TGTGCCAGCAGCTTACAGGGGGCCTACAATGAGCAGTTCTTC.

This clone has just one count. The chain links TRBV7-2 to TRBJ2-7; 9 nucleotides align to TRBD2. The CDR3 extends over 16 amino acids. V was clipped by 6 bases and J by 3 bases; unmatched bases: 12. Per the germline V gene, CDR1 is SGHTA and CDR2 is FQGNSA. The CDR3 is CASSREGLAGFYEQYF. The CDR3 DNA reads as TGTGCCAGCAGTCGAGAAGGGCTAGCGGGGTTCTACGAGCAGTACTTC.

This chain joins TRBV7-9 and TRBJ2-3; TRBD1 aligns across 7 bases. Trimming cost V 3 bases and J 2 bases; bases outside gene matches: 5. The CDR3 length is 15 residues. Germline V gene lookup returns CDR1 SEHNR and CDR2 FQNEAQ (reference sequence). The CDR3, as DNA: TGTGCCAGCAGCTTTACCACAGGGGACACAGATACGCAGTATTTT. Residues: CASSFTTGDTDTQYF.

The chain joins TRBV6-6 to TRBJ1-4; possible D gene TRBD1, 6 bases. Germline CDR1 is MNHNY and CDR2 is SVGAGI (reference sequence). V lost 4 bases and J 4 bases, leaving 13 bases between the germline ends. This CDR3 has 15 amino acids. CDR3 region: CASSSPMDSNEKLFF. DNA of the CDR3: TGTGCCAGCAGTTCCCCAATGGACAGTAATGAAAAACTGTTTTTT.

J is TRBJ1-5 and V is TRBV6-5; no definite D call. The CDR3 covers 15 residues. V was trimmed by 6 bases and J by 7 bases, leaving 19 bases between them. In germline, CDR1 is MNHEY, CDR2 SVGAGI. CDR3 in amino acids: CASRALDGGFQPQHF. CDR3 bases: TGTGCCAGCAGAGCCCTTGATGGAGGGTTCCAGCCCCAGCATTTT.

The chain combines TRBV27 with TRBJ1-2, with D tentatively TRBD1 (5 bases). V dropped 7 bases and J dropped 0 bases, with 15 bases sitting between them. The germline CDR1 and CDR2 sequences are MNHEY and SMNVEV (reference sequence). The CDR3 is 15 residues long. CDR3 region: CASKTEPQSNYGYTF. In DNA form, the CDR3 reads TGTGCCAGCAAGACAGAACCGCAGTCTAACTATGGCTACACCTTC.

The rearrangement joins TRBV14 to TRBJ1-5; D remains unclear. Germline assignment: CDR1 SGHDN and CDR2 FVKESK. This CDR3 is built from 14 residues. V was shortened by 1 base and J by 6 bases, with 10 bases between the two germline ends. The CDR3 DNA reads TGTGCCAGCAGCCAAGTGGTAGTCTTTCAGCCCCAGCATTTT. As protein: CASSQVVVFQPQHF. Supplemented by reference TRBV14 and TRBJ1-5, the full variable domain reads EAGVTQFPSHSVIEKGQTVTLRCDPISGHDNLYWYRRVMGKEIKFLLHFVKESKQDESGMPNNRFLAERTGGTYSTLKVQPAELEDSGVYFCASSQVVVFQPQHFGDGTRLSIL.

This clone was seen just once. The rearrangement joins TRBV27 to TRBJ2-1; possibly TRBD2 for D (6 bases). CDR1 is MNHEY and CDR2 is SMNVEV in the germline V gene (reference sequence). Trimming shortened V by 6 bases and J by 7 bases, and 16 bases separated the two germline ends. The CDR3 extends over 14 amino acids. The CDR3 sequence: CASSPPGRGNEQFF. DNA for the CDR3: TGTGCCAGCAGCCCCCCGGGCCGGGGGAATGAGCAGTTCTTC.

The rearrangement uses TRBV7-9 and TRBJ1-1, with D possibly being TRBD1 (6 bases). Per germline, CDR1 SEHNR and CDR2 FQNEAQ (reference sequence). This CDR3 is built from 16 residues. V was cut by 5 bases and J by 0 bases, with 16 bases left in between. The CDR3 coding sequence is TGTGCCAGCAGCCCTGGGGGGGCAGGGATGAACACTGAAGCTTTCTTT. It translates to CASSPGGAGMNTEAFF. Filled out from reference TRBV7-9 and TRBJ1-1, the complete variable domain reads DTGVSQNPRHKITKRGQNVTFRCDPISEHNRLYWYRQTLGQGPEFLTYFQNEAQLEKSRLLSDRFSAERPKGSFSTLEIQRTEQGDSAMYLCASSPGGAGMNTEAFFGQGTRLTVV.

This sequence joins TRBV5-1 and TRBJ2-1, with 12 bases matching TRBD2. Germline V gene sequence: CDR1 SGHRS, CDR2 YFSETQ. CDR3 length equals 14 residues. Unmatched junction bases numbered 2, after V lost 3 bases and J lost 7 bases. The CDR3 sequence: CASSSGTSGNEQFF. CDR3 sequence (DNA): TGCGCCAGCAGCTCCGGGACTAGCGGGAATGAGCAGTTCTTC.

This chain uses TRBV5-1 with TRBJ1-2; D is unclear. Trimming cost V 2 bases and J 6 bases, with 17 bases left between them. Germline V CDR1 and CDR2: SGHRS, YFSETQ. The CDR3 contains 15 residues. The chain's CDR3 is CASSFMIQESNGYTF. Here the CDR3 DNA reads TGCGCCAGCAGCTTCATGATCCAGGAAAGTAATGGCTACACCTTC.

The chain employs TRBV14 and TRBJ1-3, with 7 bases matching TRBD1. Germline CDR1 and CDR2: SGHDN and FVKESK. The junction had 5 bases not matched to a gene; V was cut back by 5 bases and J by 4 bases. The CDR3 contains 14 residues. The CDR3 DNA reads TGTGCCAGCAGCATGGGACAGCCCGGAAACACCATATATTTT. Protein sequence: CASSMGQPGNTIYF.

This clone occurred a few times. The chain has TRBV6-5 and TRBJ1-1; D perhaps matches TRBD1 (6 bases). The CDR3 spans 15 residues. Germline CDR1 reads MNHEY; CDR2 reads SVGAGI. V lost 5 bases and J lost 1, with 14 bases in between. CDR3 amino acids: CASSAYRETNTEAFF. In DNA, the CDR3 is TGTGCCAGCAGTGCCTACAGGGAGACGAACACTGAAGCTTTCTTT.

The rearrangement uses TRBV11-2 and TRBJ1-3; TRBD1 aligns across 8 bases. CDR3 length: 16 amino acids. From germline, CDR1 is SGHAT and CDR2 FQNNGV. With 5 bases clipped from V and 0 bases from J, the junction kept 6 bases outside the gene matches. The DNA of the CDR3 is TGTGCCAGCAGCCCCCTAACAGGGGGCTCTGGAAACACCATATATTTT. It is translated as CASSPLTGGSGNTIYF.

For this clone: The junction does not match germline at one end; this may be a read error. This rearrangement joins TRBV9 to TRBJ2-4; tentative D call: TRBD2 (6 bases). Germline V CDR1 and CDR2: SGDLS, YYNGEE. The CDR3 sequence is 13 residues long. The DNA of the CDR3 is TGTGCCAGCAGCGTAGGTCAAGCAGGGAGGCCCGACTTC. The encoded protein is CASSVGQAGRPDF.

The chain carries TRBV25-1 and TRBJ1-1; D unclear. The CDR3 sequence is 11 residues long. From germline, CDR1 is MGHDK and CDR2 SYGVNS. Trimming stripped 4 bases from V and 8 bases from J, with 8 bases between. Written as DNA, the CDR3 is TGTGCCAGCAGTGTACAAGTCGAAGCTTTCTTT. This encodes CASSVQVEAFF.

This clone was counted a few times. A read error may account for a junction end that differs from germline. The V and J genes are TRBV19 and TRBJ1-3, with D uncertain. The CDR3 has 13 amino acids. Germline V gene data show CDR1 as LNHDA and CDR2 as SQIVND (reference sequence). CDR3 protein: CASSIDPGNAIYF. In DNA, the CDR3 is TGTGCCAGTAGTATAGACCCGGGAAACGCCATATATTTT.

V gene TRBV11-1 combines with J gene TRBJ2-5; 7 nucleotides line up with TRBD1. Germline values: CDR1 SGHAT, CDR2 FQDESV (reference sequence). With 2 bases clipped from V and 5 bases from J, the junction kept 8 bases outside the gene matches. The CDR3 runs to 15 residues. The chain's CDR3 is CASSLTKRDSETQYF. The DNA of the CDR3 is TGTGCCAGCAGCTTAACGAAACGGGACAGCGAGACCCAGTACTTC.

In DNA form, the CDR3 reads TGTGCCTGGAGTCCTCGGACAGGGATTTATGAAAAACTGTTTTTT. The encoded protein is CAWSPRTGIYEKLFF. V gene TRBV30 combines with J gene TRBJ1-4; TRBD1 agrees at 8 bases. V was pared by 2 bases and J by 6 bases, with 8 bases of the junction left unmatched. Germline V gives CDR1 GTSNPN, CDR2 SVGIG (reference sequence). This CDR3 contains 15 residues. The variable domain in full, completed from reference TRBV30 and TRBJ1-4, reads SQTIHQWPATLVQPVGSPLSLECTVEGTSNPNLYWYRQAAGRGLQLLFYSVGIGQISSEVPQNLSASRPQDRQFILSSKKLLLSDSGFYLCAWSPRTGIYEKLFFGSGTQLSVL.

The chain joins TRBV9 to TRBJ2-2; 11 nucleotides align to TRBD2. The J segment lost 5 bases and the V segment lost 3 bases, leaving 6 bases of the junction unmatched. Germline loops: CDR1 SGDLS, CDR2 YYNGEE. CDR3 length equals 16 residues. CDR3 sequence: CASSALAGGWTGELFF. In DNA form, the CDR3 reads TGTGCCAGCAGCGCTCTAGCGGGAGGCTGGACCGGGGAGCTGTTTTTT.

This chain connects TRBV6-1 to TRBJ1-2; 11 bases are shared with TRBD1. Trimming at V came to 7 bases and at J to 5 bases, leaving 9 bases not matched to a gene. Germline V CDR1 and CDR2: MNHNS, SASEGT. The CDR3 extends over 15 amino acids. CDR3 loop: CASTGGQGAGYGYTF. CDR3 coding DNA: TGTGCCAGCACAGGTGGACAGGGGGCAGGATATGGCTACACCTTC.

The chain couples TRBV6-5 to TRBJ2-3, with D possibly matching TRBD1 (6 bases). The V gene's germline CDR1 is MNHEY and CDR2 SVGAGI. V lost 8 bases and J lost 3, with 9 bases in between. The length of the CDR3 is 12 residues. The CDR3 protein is CASGQGTDTQYF. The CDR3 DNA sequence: TGTGCCAGCGGGCAGGGGACAGATACGCAGTATTTT.

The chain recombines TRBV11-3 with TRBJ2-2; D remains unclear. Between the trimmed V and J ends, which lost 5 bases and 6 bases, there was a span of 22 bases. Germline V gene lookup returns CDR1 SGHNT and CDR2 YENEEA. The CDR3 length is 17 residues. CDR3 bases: TGTGCCAGCAGCCCAAGTCTATCGCGATTGTCACCCGGGGAGCTGTTTTTT. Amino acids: CASSPSLSRLSPGELFF. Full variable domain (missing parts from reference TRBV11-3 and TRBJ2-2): EAGVVQSPRYKIIEKKQPVAFWCNPISGHNTLYWYLQNLGQGPELLIRYENEEAVDDSQLPKDRFSAERLKGVDSTLKIQPAELGDSAVYLCASSPSLSRLSPGELFFGEGSRLTVL.

CDR3 in DNA: TGTGCCAGCAGCCGACAACAGGGGTCCCGGTATGAGCAGTTCTTC. Translating gives CASSRQQGSRYEQFF. The chain links TRBV7-3 to TRBJ2-1; 7 bases line up with TRBD1. J gave up 8 bases and V 5 bases, and 12 bases lay outside the gene matches. CDR3 length equals 15 residues. Germline V lookup: CDR1 SGHTA, CDR2 FQGTGA.